This record looks at one T cell receptor (beta chain) sequence and its context. Its target antigen remains unknown. No clone much larger than this one lies a single base away; base qualities are absent. CDR3 length: 14 amino acids, cysteine to phenylalanine. The entry retains the CDR3 DNA only, 42 bases that are in frame from base 1. The germline V gene gives CDR1 as SGHAT and CDR2 as FQNNGV. Trimming takes 6 bases from V and 0 bases from J, and the germline ends sit 12 bases apart. Sample time point, as interpreted from the label and publication: approximately 25 months on ibrutinib. Around 1.8 micrograms of genomic DNA were extracted from cryopreserved PBMCs for TCR beta library preparation. Longitudinal blood samples from CLL patients on ibrutinib monotherapy were analyzed using high-throughput TCR beta sequencing. Patients were enrolled in a phase 2 open-label single-center ibrutinib monotherapy trial.

The data originate from a study of cytotoxic CD8 clonotypes in ibrutinib-treated CLL (dated by TCRdb to 2020 to 2022). In terms of the full investigation: The cohort included some 14 treatment-naive and under 13 relapsed/refractory patients; around 17 were IGHV unmutated. Responses were partial in around 25 patients and complete in 2; after median around 68 months follow-up, around 15 stayed in remission and around 12 progressed. Response samples were taken after a median of 12 months on treatment, ranging from roughly 6 to 36 months. On average, each sample yielded roughly 250,000 productive templates and tens of thousands of productive rearrangements. Longitudinal samples were available for about 30% of the roughly 86 trial participants. Cryopreserved peripheral blood mononuclear cells were obtained prior to treatment, at the time of response, and at either disease progression or sustained remission. Every remission and progressive disease sample was obtained while ibrutinib was still being received by the patients.

Results and caveats for the whole study, not just this receptor: Sustained-remission and progressing patients did not have matched sampling times, and lymph node repertoires were not examined. Public clonotypes were rare and either contracted or stayed stable during treatment, and the rise in clonality at ibrutinib response reflected the expansion of private clonotypes. Clonality increased at ibrutinib response, stayed stable in sustained remission, and fell back toward baseline at progression. At baseline, clonality was higher than in age-matched healthy donors and showed a strong correlation with circulating CD8+ T-cell counts.

The goal of deep resolution MiSeq sequencing was a depth between 1 in 1 million and 1 in 200,000 T cells, and coverage averaged 10x per clonotype. TCR beta libraries were generated with the immunoSEQ hsTCRB Kit. On the authors' methods: ImmunoSEQ Data Assistant and ImmunoSEQ Analyzer were used for data analysis, and V, D and J genes were assigned according to IMGT definitions. Clonality was computed as one minus normalized Shannon entropy of productive rearrangement frequencies, ranging from 0 to 1. Only overrepresented clonotypes making up at least 0.05% of each patient's repertoire were included in the public clonotype analysis. Thirteen age-matched healthy donor repertoires from immuneACCESS served as clonality controls. TCRdb took this table from immuneACCESS and kept in-frame rearrangements with V and J called. Such tables lack part of the clones; where checked against another copy, unresolved V genes explain under half of the gap, and the rest is unexplained. Clone size and the V and J calls come from that table; the DNA yielded D and trimming. Counted in this sample were over 45,000 clones; 56% of them appeared once. The ten largest clonotypes hold over 20% of the sample.

This clonotype was obtained from a human donor with chronic lymphocytic leukemia. Here the sequenced sample was PBMCs, taken after 24 months of ibrutinib treatment. Here the chain combines TRBV11-2 and TRBJ2-7; the D gene is perhaps TRBD1, from 6 matching bases. The bases are TGTGCCAGCAGGGACGGGGACAACTCCTACGAGCAGTACTTC. Translated, this is CASRDGDNSYEQYF.